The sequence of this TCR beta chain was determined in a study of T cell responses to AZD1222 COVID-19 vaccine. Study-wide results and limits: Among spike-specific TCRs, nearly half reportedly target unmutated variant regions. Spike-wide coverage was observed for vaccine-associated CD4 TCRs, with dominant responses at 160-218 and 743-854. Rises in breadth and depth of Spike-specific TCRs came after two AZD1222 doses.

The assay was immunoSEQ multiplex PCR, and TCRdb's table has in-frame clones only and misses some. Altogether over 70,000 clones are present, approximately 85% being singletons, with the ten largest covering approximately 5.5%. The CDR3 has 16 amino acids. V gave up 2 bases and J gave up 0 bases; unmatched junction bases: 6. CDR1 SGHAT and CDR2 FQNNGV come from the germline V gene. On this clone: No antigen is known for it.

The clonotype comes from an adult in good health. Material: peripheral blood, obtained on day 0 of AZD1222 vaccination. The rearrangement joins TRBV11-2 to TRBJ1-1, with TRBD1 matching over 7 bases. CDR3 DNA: TGTGCCAGCAGCTTACAGGGGGGTACACTGAACACTGAAGCTTTCTTT. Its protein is CASSLQGGTLNTEAFF.